This TCR beta chain appears in the sequencing data of a study of untreated major depressive disorder. General study points: The small study sample limits how generally findings apply.

Generated by immunoSEQ multiplex PCR, the TCRdb table keeps only in-frame clones and is missing some. The repertoire has 21,000 or so clones, about 89% of them found once; the top ten carry 5.1%. Looked up from germline, CDR1 is SNHLY and CDR2 is FYNNEI. Trimming left V 7 bases short and J 6 bases short, with 16 bases between. The CDR3 covers 13 residues. With respect to this clone: Antigen unknown.

What was sequenced was CD4+ T cells from PBMCs. The TCR was taken from a woman aged 25 to 39 in good health. The J gene is TRBJ2-7, the V gene TRBV2; D is uncertain. CDR3: CASTGHPGGEQYF. CDR3 sequence (DNA): TGTGCCAGCACGGGTCACCCTGGCGGCGAGCAGTACTTC.